These 23 T cell receptor beta chains were all obtained from the same sample, sequenced in a study of blood T cell repertoires in COVID-19. Produced via immunoSEQ multiplex PCR; TCRdb's table is partial and in-frame only. This repertoire shows about 160,000 clones, just under 85% found once; its top ten account for approximately 22%. The sample taken for sequencing was peripheral blood. The receptors originated from a woman aged 80 or over with acute or convalescent COVID-19.

The chain carries TRBV7-9 and TRBJ2-1; perhaps TRBD2 as D (6 bases). Germline V gives CDR1 SEHNR, CDR2 FQNEAQ (reference sequence). The CDR3 is 15 amino acids. V was cut by 5 bases and J by 1 base, with 12 bases left in between. The CDR3 DNA sequence: TGTGCCAGCAGCCCGAGCGGGTCTTCCTACAATGAGCAGTTCTTC. Protein product: CASSPSGSSYNEQFF.

The chain employs TRBV2 and TRBJ2-1, with 12 bases fitting TRBD2. CDR3 length: 14 residues. With V trimmed by 6 bases and J by 7 bases, 4 bases remained unmatched. Germline loops: CDR1 SNHLY, CDR2 FYNNEI. CDR3 protein: CASRPSGRGNEQFF. Here the CDR3 DNA reads TGTGCCAGCAGGCCTAGCGGGAGGGGAAATGAGCAGTTCTTC.

J is TRBJ1-5 and V is TRBV2; D might be TRBD1 (6 bases). The length of the CDR3 is 15 residues. Trimming pared 7 bases from V and 0 bases from J, leaving 13 bases between. Per the germline V gene, CDR1 is SNHLY and CDR2 is FYNNEI. CDR3 DNA: TGTGCCAGCACCCGCACAGGGACTAGCAATCAGCCCCAGCATTTT. Its protein product is CASTRTGTSNQPQHF. Full variable domain (rest looked up from reference TRBV2 and TRBJ1-5): EPEVTQTPSHQVTQMGQEVILRCVPISNHLYFYWYRQILGQKVEFLVSFYNNEISEKSEIFDDQFSVERPDGSNFTLKIRSTKLEDSAMYFCASTRTGTSNQPQHFGDGTRLSIL.

The chain couples TRBV29-1 to TRBJ2-1; 15 bases align to TRBD2. The CDR3 loop spans 15 amino acids. CDR1 and CDR2 from the germline V gene are SQVTM and ANQGSEA. The trim removed 6 bases at V and 6 bases at J, leaving 6 bases unmatched. The CDR3 loop is CSVRGLAGGGNEQFF. Here the CDR3 DNA reads TGCAGCGTACGCGGACTAGCGGGAGGGGGCAATGAGCAGTTCTTC.

The chain carries TRBV10-3 and TRBJ2-1; 9 bases fit TRBD2. This CDR3 has 15 residues. With V trimmed by 3 bases and J by 6 bases, 6 bases remained unmatched. Germline assignment: CDR1 ENHRY and CDR2 SYGVKD. The CDR3 loop is CAISEKAGGSNEQFF. CDR3 DNA sequence: TGTGCCATCAGTGAAAAAGCGGGAGGATCCAATGAGCAGTTCTTC.

The V call is TRBV3-1 (or the pseudogene TRBV3-2), the J call TRBJ2-5; D is perhaps TRBD2 (5 bases). CDR3 length: 13 residues. The germline gives CDR1 LGHDT, CDR2 YNNKEL (reference sequence). V was trimmed by 4 bases and J by 4 bases, leaving 10 bases between them. The DNA of the CDR3 is TGTGCCAGCAGCCCTCGAGGGCTAGAGACCCAGTACTTC. The encoded protein is CASSPRGLETQYF.

The chain links TRBV9 to TRBJ1-2; 9 bases are a match to TRBD1. This CDR3 contains 13 residues. V was clipped by 4 bases and J by 8 bases; unmatched bases: 6. The V gene's germline CDR1 is SGDLS and CDR2 YYNGEE. The CDR3 reads CASSPWTGEGYTF. In nucleotides, the CDR3 is TGTGCCAGCAGCCCTTGGACAGGGGAAGGCTACACCTTC.

The rearrangement joins TRBV27 to TRBJ2-1; TRBD2 agrees at 11 bases. Germline V gene lookup returns CDR1 MNHEY and CDR2 SMNVEV (reference sequence). The junction had 8 bases not matched to a gene; V was cut back by 6 bases and J by 1 base. The length of the CDR3 is 17 residues. The CDR3 reads CASRIRGLAGSYNEQFF. CDR3 bases: TGTGCCAGCAGGATCCGCGGACTAGCGGGTTCCTACAATGAGCAGTTCTTC.

The chain links TRBV28 to TRBJ2-5; 7 positions agree with TRBD1. This CDR3 is built from 14 residues. CDR1 and CDR2 from the germline V gene are MDHEN and SYDVKM. Trimming at V came to 6 bases and at J to 5 bases, leaving 9 bases not matched to a gene. CDR3 residues: CASSLLGTEETQYF. The DNA for the CDR3 is TGTGCCAGCAGCTTACTAGGGACAGAGGAGACCCAGTACTTC.

The chain recombines TRBV29-1 with TRBJ2-3; D ambiguous. V was trimmed by 6 bases and J by 2 bases, leaving 12 bases between them. This CDR3 region has 13 residues. Germline CDR1 and CDR2: SQVTM and ANQGSEA. The CDR3 is CSVFAGYTDTQYF. CDR3 bases: TGCAGCGTATTTGCCGGGTACACAGATACGCAGTATTTT.

The V call is TRBV6-5, the J call TRBJ2-3; 8 nucleotides line up with TRBD1. Per the germline V gene, CDR1 is MNHEY and CDR2 is SVGAGI. This CDR3 region has 14 residues. The junction had 7 bases not matched to a gene; V was cut back by 7 bases and J by 4 bases. The CDR3 sequence: CASMSPGGADTQYF. CDR3 DNA: TGTGCCAGCATGTCTCCAGGGGGCGCAGATACGCAGTATTTT.

V usage is TRBV19 and J usage is TRBJ2-3; 12 bases are shared with TRBD2. J gave up 0 bases and V 8 bases, and 0 bases lay outside the gene matches. The CDR3 contains 14 residues. Germline CDR1 LNHDA, CDR2 SQIVND (reference sequence). The CDR3 DNA is TGTGCCAGTGGGACTAGCGGGAGCACAGATACGCAGTATTTT. Protein sequence: CASGTSGSTDTQYF.

The chain combines TRBV7-2 with TRBJ2-5; weak D call: TRBD2 (6 bases). This CDR3 contains 14 residues. Per germline, CDR1 SGHTA and CDR2 FQGNSA. Trimming took off 4 bases at V and 5 bases at J, with 14 bases between the two ends. This CDR3 reads CASSSGGPGETQYF. CDR3 bases: TGTGCCAGCAGCTCTGGAGGGCCGGGTGAGACCCAGTACTTC.

Only a few counts were recorded for this clone. This chain connects TRBV5-4 to TRBJ2-2; TRBD1 matches 7 bases. Germline V lookup: CDR1 SGHNT, CDR2 YYREEE (reference sequence). After removal of 4 bases from V and 1 base from J, the junction contained 7 bases not matched to a gene. The CDR3 sequence is 16 residues long. CDR3 protein: CASSRSGTENTGELFF. CDR3 coding DNA: TGTGCCAGCAGCCGATCCGGGACAGAGAACACCGGGGAGCTGTTTTTT.

V is TRBV23-1 and J is TRBJ2-5; 15 bases map to TRBD2. TRBV23-1 is noted as an ORF with a role that remains uncertain. This CDR3 region has 21 residues. V lost 2 bases and J lost 3; bases outside the gene matches: 16. CDR3: CASSQGGTSGRPKKNEETQYF. Written as DNA, the CDR3 is TGCGCCAGCAGTCAAGGCGGGACTAGCGGGAGGCCAAAAAAAAACGAAGAGACCCAGTACTTC.

The chain uses TRBV6-5 and TRBJ2-7; D uncertain. The V gene's germline CDR1 is MNHEY and CDR2 SVGAGI. Deletions cut 9 bases from V and 2 bases from J, with 17 bases between. There are 14 residues in the CDR3. CDR3 in DNA: TGTGCCAGTTCTTCGCCCGGAGACCCCTACGAGCAGTACTTC. Its translation: CASSSPGDPYEQYF.

The V gene is TRBV11-2, the J gene TRBJ2-1, with D maybe TRBD2 (6 bases). V was pared by 1 base and J by 12 bases, with 10 bases between. CDR1 is SGHAT, CDR2 FQNNGV, per germline. The CDR3 spans 12 residues. DNA of the CDR3: TGTGCCAGCAGCTTAGTCTCACTAGCGCAGTTCTTC. Translating it yields CASSLVSLAQFF.

A single count supports this clone. The rearrangement joins TRBV7-2 to TRBJ2-3, with 9 bases fitting TRBD2. Trimming removed 1 base from V and 0 bases from J; junction bases left unmatched: 5. The CDR3 length is 17 residues. CDR1 is SGHTA, CDR2 FQGNSA, per germline. The CDR3 region is CASSLVAGGRSTDTQYF. CDR3 DNA: TGTGCCAGCAGCTTAGTGGCGGGAGGGCGGAGCACAGATACGCAGTATTTT.

The V call is TRBV5-1, the J call TRBJ2-1; 8 nucleotides agree with TRBD2. This CDR3 spans 16 amino acids. The trim removed 2 bases at V and 0 bases at J, leaving 4 bases unmatched. In germline, CDR1 is SGHRS, CDR2 YFSETQ. CDR3 DNA sequence: TGCGCCAGCAGCTTCGAGAGCGGGAGCTCCTACAATGAGCAGTTCTTC. Translating it yields CASSFESGSSYNEQFF.

This chain connects TRBV7-9 to TRBJ2-1; 7 nucleotides agree with TRBD1. Germline values: CDR1 SEHNR, CDR2 FQNEAQ (reference sequence). V lost 4 bases to trimming and J lost 0 bases; unmatched junction nucleotides: 3. This CDR3 has 15 residues. This chain's CDR3 is CASSSTGSSYNEQFF. CDR3 DNA: TGTGCCAGCAGCTCGACAGGGAGCTCCTACAATGAGCAGTTCTTC.

The V gene is TRBV5-1, the J gene TRBJ2-5; 9 bases are shared with TRBD1. The CDR3 is 15 amino acids. The V and J ends lost 0 bases and 5 bases, in that order; junction bases with no gene match: 5. Germline-derived CDR1 and CDR2 are SGHRS and YFSETQ. The CDR3 here is CASSLASGQGETQYF. The DNA of the CDR3 is TGCGCCAGCAGCTTGGCTTCCGGACAGGGGGAGACCCAGTACTTC.

In this sample, this clone turned up once. The chain combines TRBV11-2 with TRBJ2-7; the match to TRBD2 covers 10 bases. Unmatched junction bases numbered 4, after V lost 3 bases and J lost 5 bases. Germline-derived CDR1 and CDR2 are SGHAT and FQNNGV. The CDR3 length is 14 residues. In DNA form, the CDR3 reads TGTGCCAGCAGCTTTAGCGGGAGGTTGAACGAGCAGTACTTC. It translates to CASSFSGRLNEQYF.

V gene TRBV6-2 or TRBV6-3 combines with J gene TRBJ2-2, with D perhaps TRBD2 (5 bases). V dropped 3 bases and J dropped 8 bases, with 25 bases sitting between them. The CDR3 contains 18 residues. Germline-derived CDR1 and CDR2 are MNHEY and SVGEGT. The CDR3 protein is CASSYEDPRGIEEGELFF. In DNA form, the CDR3 reads TGTGCCAGCAGTTATGAGGATCCCCGAGGGATTGAGGAAGGGGAGCTGTTTTTT.